The rows below give T cell receptor beta chains drawn from one sample of a study of blood T cell repertoires in COVID-19. The repertoire was sequenced with immunoSEQ multiplex PCR; TCRdb's copy has only in-frame clones and lacks some. The sample holds under 45,000 clones, 86% seen once. What was sequenced was peripheral blood. These receptors all stem from a man between 60 and 75 years old with active COVID-19. CDR3s include the opening cysteine and the closing phenylalanine or tryptophan. The order of the fields is CDR3 protein, CDR3 DNA, clone size, CDR3 length, V gene, J gene, D gene. The D gene is left open where the match is weak. Expanded clones are given a class, and other clones once, few, many or no size at all.

CSVHGTGLIGAFF	TGCAGCGTCCATGGGACAGGGTTAATTGGAGCTTTCTTT	-	13	TRBV29-1	TRBJ1-1	TRBD1
CASRFTGQEKTRTAVGEQYF	TGCGCCAGCAGATTTACGGGACAGGAAAAGACTAGGACCGCGGTTGGCGAGCAGTACTTC	-	20	TRBV5-1	TRBJ2-7	TRBD1
CASSPPKTSESTDTQYF	TGTGCCAGCTCACCACCGAAGACTAGCGAGAGCACAGATACGCAGTATTTT	-	17	TRBV18	TRBJ2-3	TRBD2
CASKETPRLAGSYEQYF	TGTGCCAGCAAAGAAACCCCTCGCCTAGCGGGATCCTACGAGCAGTACTTC	-	17	TRBV2	TRBJ2-7	TRBD2
CASSQESLSSGGTGELFF	TGCGCCAGCAGCCAAGAGTCCCTTTCTAGCGGGGGAACCGGGGAGCTGTTTTTT	-	18	TRBV4-3	TRBJ2-2	TRBD2
CASSQGSANTGELFF	TGTGCCAGCAGCCAAGGGTCAGCGAACACCGGGGAGCTGTTTTTT	-	15	TRBV3-1/TRBV3-2	TRBJ2-2	-
CASSLALAGVLDEQFF	TGTGCCAGCAGCTTAGCCCTAGCGGGAGTTTTAGATGAGCAGTTCTTC	-	16	TRBV7-8	TRBJ2-1	TRBD2
CASRNNLNRAGELFF	TGTGCCAGCAGAAACAACTTAAACAGGGCCGGGGAGCTGTTTTTT	-	15	TRBV6-5	TRBJ2-2	-
CASSLGVGSPLHF	TGTGCCAGCAGCTTAGGGGTCGGGTCACCCCTCCACTTT	-	13	TRBV7-2	TRBJ1-6	-
CATSRVKDREYGYTF	TGTGCCACCAGCAGAGTCAAGGACAGGGAATATGGCTACACCTTC	-	15	TRBV15	TRBJ1-2	TRBD1
CASKQGTSTDTQYF	TGTGCCAGTAAACAGGGAACTAGCACAGATACGCAGTATTTT	-	14	TRBV14	TRBJ2-3	-
CASSYFPVMNTEAFF	TGTGCCAGCAGTTACTTTCCAGTCATGAACACTGAAGCTTTCTTT	-	15	TRBV6-5	TRBJ1-1	-
CASSFTGTGETQYF	TGTGCCAGCAGCTTTACAGGGACGGGAGAGACCCAGTACTTC	-	14	TRBV11-1	TRBJ2-5	-
CASSLGGSTGELFF	TGCGCCAGCAGCTTGGGTGGCAGCACCGGGGAGCTGTTTTTT	-	14	TRBV5-1	TRBJ2-2	-
CASSETSGHYSYNEQFF	TGCGCCAGCAGCGAAACTAGCGGACACTACTCCTACAATGAGCAGTTCTTC	few	17	TRBV4-3	TRBJ2-1	TRBD2
CASSPLGLGNTGELFF	TGTGCCAGTAGTCCTCTGGGACTAGGAAACACCGGGGAGCTGTTTTTT	-	16	TRBV19	TRBJ2-2	TRBD2
CASSPTLTSGVNTGELFF	TGTGCCAGCTCACCAACTCTAACTAGCGGGGTGAACACCGGGGAGCTGTTTTTT	-	18	TRBV18	TRBJ2-2	TRBD2
CASSEAPGQGAYEQYF	TGTGCCAGCAGTGAAGCTCCGGGACAGGGAGCCTACGAGCAGTACTTC	-	16	TRBV6-1	TRBJ2-7	TRBD1
CASSQLAGGQETQYF	TGTGCCAGCAGCCAGTTAGCGGGAGGACAAGAGACCCAGTACTTC	-	15	TRBV3-1/TRBV3-2	TRBJ2-5	TRBD2
CASSPGDRSYEQYF	TGTGCCAGCAGCCCGGGGGACAGGTCCTACGAGCAGTACTTC	-	14	TRBV3-1/TRBV3-2	TRBJ2-7	TRBD1
CASSSGLAGGGGELFF	TGTGCCAGCAGCTCTGGACTAGCGGGAGGCGGCGGGGAGCTGTTTTTT	few	16	TRBV5-4	TRBJ2-2	TRBD2
CASTLSEDTQYF	TGTGCCAGCACATTAAGCGAAGATACGCAGTATTTT	few	12	TRBV7-9	TRBJ2-3	-
CATRPPGTTNEKLFF	TGTGCCACCCGACCCCCGGGAACAACTAATGAAAAACTGTTTTTT	-	15	TRBV6-5	TRBJ1-4	-
CASSWGLAGRADTQYF	TGTGCCAGCAGCTGGGGACTAGCGGGACGTGCTGATACGCAGTATTTT	-	16	TRBV7-2	TRBJ2-3	TRBD2
CASSLPGQGGQPQHF	TGTGCCAGCAGCTTACCCGGACAGGGTGGTCAGCCCCAGCATTTT	-	15	TRBV7-4	TRBJ1-5	TRBD1
CASSYAPRSEQFF	TGTGCCAGCAGTTACGCACCTAGATCTGAGCAGTTCTTC	-	13	TRBV6-2/TRBV6-3	TRBJ2-1	-
CASSVGLAVISSTDTQYF	TGTGCCAGCAGCGTTGGACTAGCAGTAATTTCTAGCACAGATACGCAGTATTTT	-	18	TRBV9	TRBJ2-3	TRBD2
CASSSLAGGNNEQFF	TGTGCCAGCAGTTCGCTAGCGGGAGGGAACAATGAGCAGTTCTTC	-	15	TRBV27	TRBJ2-1	TRBD2
CASSGGAGGGPETQYF	TGCGCCAGCAGCGGGGGAGCGGGAGGGGGACCAGAGACCCAGTACTTC	-	16	TRBV5-1	TRBJ2-5	TRBD2
CAISEDTSGANVLTF	TGTGCCATCAGTGAGGACACCTCTGGGGCCAACGTCCTGACTTTC	-	15	TRBV10-3	TRBJ2-6	-
CASILVAANYGYTF	TGTGCCAGCATTTTAGTTGCGGCTAACTATGGCTACACCTTC	-	14	TRBV27	TRBJ1-2	-
CASSQNTEAFF	TGTGCCAGCAGCCAGAACACTGAAGCTTTCTTT	once	11	TRBV2	TRBJ1-1	-
CASSSSGRAADTQYF	TGTGCCAGCAGTTCGAGCGGGAGGGCCGCAGATACGCAGTATTTT	-	15	TRBV28	TRBJ2-3	TRBD2
CASSQEAGNQPQHF	TGCGCCAGCAGCCAAGAGGCGGGCAATCAGCCCCAGCATTTT	-	14	TRBV4-1	TRBJ1-5	-
CAISESNGPPSYNEQFF	TGTGCCATCAGTGAGTCGAATGGCCCCCCCTCCTACAATGAGCAGTTCTTC	-	17	TRBV10-3	TRBJ2-1	-
CAWSPPQGPSNQPQHF	TGTGCCTGGAGTCCTCCACAGGGGCCCTCCAATCAGCCCCAGCATTTT	-	16	TRBV30	TRBJ1-5	TRBD1
CASSYQGHTGELFF	TGCGCCAGCAGTTATCAGGGTCACACCGGGGAGCTGTTTTTT	-	14	TRBV5-1	TRBJ2-2	-
CAKTQGHGTEAFF	TGCGCCAAGACACAGGGCCACGGGACTGAAGCTTTCTTT	-	13	TRBV10-1	TRBJ1-1	-
CASSLGASGRSGTDTQYF	TGTGCCAGCAGCTTGGGAGCTAGCGGGAGATCAGGCACAGATACGCAGTATTTT	-	18	TRBV5-4	TRBJ2-3	TRBD2
CASSPGTQGSYEQYF	TGTGCCAGCTCACCAGGAACGCAGGGCTCCTACGAGCAGTACTTC	-	15	TRBV18	TRBJ2-7	-
CASSQGRDYEQYF	TGTGCCAGCAGCCAAGGCAGGGATTACGAGCAGTACTTC	-	13	TRBV4-2	TRBJ2-7	-
CATAGVAGVGETQYF	TGTGCCACCGCTGGGGTAGCGGGAGTCGGAGAGACCCAGTACTTC	-	15	TRBV2	TRBJ2-5	TRBD2
CASSRLAGNSGTDTQYF	TGTGCCAGCAGCCGCCTTGCTGGGAATAGCGGCACAGATACGCAGTATTTT	-	17	TRBV7-2	TRBJ2-3	-
CASSPTGGYGNTIYF	TGTGCCAGCAGCCCGACAGGGGGCTACGGAAACACCATATATTTT	few	15	TRBV11-2	TRBJ1-3	TRBD1
CASSVSSGSYNEQFF	TGTGCCAGCAGCGTGTCTAGCGGATCCTACAATGAGCAGTTCTTC	-	15	TRBV5-4	TRBJ2-1	TRBD2
CASSGTGRNEQFF	TGTGCCAGCTCAGGGACAGGGCGAAATGAGCAGTTCTTC	few	13	TRBV18	TRBJ2-1	TRBD1
CASSQEDPLDLPPDEQYF	TGCGCCAGCAGCCAAGAAGACCCCCTAGATCTCCCTCCCGACGAGCAGTACTTC	-	18	TRBV4-1	TRBJ2-7	-
CASRTGQGGEKLFF	TGTGCCAGCAGAACGGGACAGGGCGGCGAAAAACTGTTTTTT	once	14	TRBV6-5	TRBJ1-4	TRBD1
CATAGGGPPYEQYF	TGTGCCACAGCGGGAGGCGGGCCTCCCTACGAGCAGTACTTC	-	14	TRBV11-2	TRBJ2-7	TRBD2
CARGLYLREQYF	TGTGCCAGGGGGCTTTACCTACGAGAGCAGTACTTC	-	12	TRBV21-1	TRBJ2-7	-
CASSQGLVTYEQYF	TGTGCCAGCAGCCAGGGACTAGTAACCTACGAGCAGTACTTC	-	14	TRBV3-1/TRBV3-2	TRBJ2-7	TRBD2
CASSQPREGLKNIQYF	TGCGCCAGCAGCCAGCCCCGCGAGGGCCTCAAAAACATTCAGTACTTC	-	16	TRBV4-1	TRBJ2-4	-
CASSGLAGGPKNIQYF	TGTGCCAGCAGCGGACTAGCGGGAGGGCCCAAAAACATTCAGTACTTC	-	16	TRBV27	TRBJ2-4	TRBD2
CASRAGGPSGELFF	TGCGCCAGCAGGGCGGGAGGGCCTTCCGGGGAGCTGTTTTTT	-	14	TRBV5-1	TRBJ2-2	TRBD2
CASSRDSQETQYF	TGCGCCAGCAGCCGGGACAGTCAAGAGACCCAGTACTTC	once	13	TRBV5-1	TRBJ2-5	TRBD1